These T cell receptor beta chains were read from a single sample in a study of T cell changes during pregnancy in multiple sclerosis. Assay used: immunoSEQ multiplex PCR; TCRdb lists only in-frame clones, some missing. The table records about 130,000 clones, roughly 95% of them present only once. The sequenced sample was peripheral blood, obtained after pregnancy. These receptors were collected from a female donor with multiple sclerosis, enrolled in a pregnancy study. The CDR3 runs from the conserved cysteine through the conserved F or W. D genes are given only for firm matches. Clone size is not always given. Where it is, it says once, few, many or a class for expanded clones.

v_call: TRBV6-1
j_call: TRBJ1-5
d_call: NA
clone_size: NA
cdr3_nt: TGTGCCAGCAGTGAAACTCGGGCAGGGTATCAGCCCCAGCATTTT
cdr3_aa: CASSETRAGYQPQHF

v_call: TRBV28
j_call: TRBJ1-2
d_call: TRBD1
clone_size: NA
cdr3_nt: TGTGCCAGCAGTTTAACGACAGGGCTCTATGGCTACACCTTC
cdr3_aa: CASSLTTGLYGYTF

v_call: TRBV30
j_call: TRBJ2-7
d_call: TRBD2
clone_size: NA
cdr3_nt: TGTGCCTGGAGTCCAGCCGGGACTAGCGGGCCCCCCGGAAGCGAGCAGTACTTC
cdr3_aa: CAWSPAGTSGPPGSEQYF

v_call: TRBV2
j_call: TRBJ1-2
d_call: TRBD1
clone_size: NA
cdr3_nt: TGTGCCAGCATGGGGACAGAAGACCCAGCTAACTATGGCTACACCTTC
cdr3_aa: CASMGTEDPANYGYTF

v_call: TRBV5-1
j_call: TRBJ2-7
d_call: TRBD2
clone_size: NA
cdr3_nt: TGCGCCAGCAGCGCAGAACTAGCGGGAAGGTCCTACGAGCAGTACTTC
cdr3_aa: CASSAELAGRSYEQYF

v_call: TRBV21-1
j_call: TRBJ1-1
d_call: NA
clone_size: NA
cdr3_nt: TGTGCCAGCAGCAAAGGCGAGGGACTAAGGTTCACTGAAGCTTTCTTT
cdr3_aa: CASSKGEGLRFTEAFF

v_call: TRBV11-3
j_call: TRBJ2-1
d_call: NA
clone_size: NA
cdr3_nt: TGTGCCAGCAGCCCACGGAGGGCTTCCTACAATGAGCAGTTCTTC
cdr3_aa: CASSPRRASYNEQFF

v_call: TRBV27
j_call: TRBJ2-5
d_call: TRBD1
clone_size: NA
cdr3_nt: TGTGCCAGCAGCCCGGGAAGACAGGGAGAGACCCAGTACTTC
cdr3_aa: CASSPGRQGETQYF

v_call: TRBV2
j_call: TRBJ1-4
d_call: NA
clone_size: NA
cdr3_nt: TGTGCCAGCAGCGTACAAACAACTAATGAAAAACTGTTTTTT
cdr3_aa: CASSVQTTNEKLFF

v_call: TRBV19
j_call: TRBJ2-2
d_call: NA
clone_size: NA
cdr3_nt: TGTGCCAGTAGTATCCAATCGGAGGCCGGGGAGCTGTTTTTT
cdr3_aa: CASSIQSEAGELFF

v_call: TRBV5-1
j_call: TRBJ1-4
d_call: TRBD1
clone_size: NA
cdr3_nt: TGCGCCAGCAGCAGAACGGGACAGGGATCCGGGGAAAAACTGTTTTTT
cdr3_aa: CASSRTGQGSGEKLFF

v_call: TRBV11-2
j_call: TRBJ2-7
d_call: TRBD2
clone_size: NA
cdr3_nt: TGTGCCAGCAACCGGGACTATTTTTACGAGCAGTACTTC
cdr3_aa: CASNRDYFYEQYF

v_call: TRBV19
j_call: TRBJ2-1
d_call: TRBD2
clone_size: once
cdr3_nt: TGTGCCAGTAGGAGACCGGGACTAGCGAAGAATGAGCAGTTCTTC
cdr3_aa: CASRRPGLAKNEQFF

v_call: TRBV13
j_call: TRBJ2-7
d_call: NA
clone_size: NA
cdr3_nt: TGTGCCAGCAGTTCTGCGGACGAGCAGTACTTC
cdr3_aa: CASSSADEQYF

v_call: TRBV19
j_call: TRBJ1-2
d_call: NA
clone_size: NA
cdr3_nt: TGTGCCAGTAGTAATTATGACGGACTCTATGGCTACACCTTC
cdr3_aa: CASSNYDGLYGYTF

v_call: TRBV5-1
j_call: TRBJ2-7
d_call: TRBD1
clone_size: NA
cdr3_nt: TGCGCCAGCAGCCCTGACAGGGGAATCTCCTACGAGCAGTACTTC
cdr3_aa: CASSPDRGISYEQYF

v_call: TRBV12-5
j_call: TRBJ2-1
d_call: TRBD2
clone_size: NA
cdr3_nt: TGTGCTAGTGGTTTCATGCTAGCGGGAGGGCTAGGAAATGAGCAGTTCTTC
cdr3_aa: CASGFMLAGGLGNEQFF

v_call: TRBV27
j_call: TRBJ2-7
d_call: NA
clone_size: NA
cdr3_nt: TGTGCCAGCGGTGAGGGCGGAGGATACGAGCAGTACTTC
cdr3_aa: CASGEGGGYEQYF

v_call: TRBV6-6
j_call: TRBJ2-5
d_call: NA
clone_size: NA
cdr3_nt: TGTGCCAGCAGCCCTACCGCGGGGGCTTCGGGGACCCAGTACTTC
cdr3_aa: CASSPTAGASGTQYF

v_call: TRBV5-6
j_call: TRBJ2-6
d_call: NA
clone_size: once
cdr3_nt: TGTGCCAGCAGCTTGGAGGACAGCAGCTCTGGGGCCAACGTCCTGACTTTC
cdr3_aa: CASSLEDSSSGANVLTF

v_call: TRBV19
j_call: TRBJ2-1
d_call: NA
clone_size: NA
cdr3_nt: TGTGCCAGTAGTATCATACCGCTCGTACAACCCTACAATGAGCAGTTCTTC
cdr3_aa: CASSIIPLVQPYNEQFF

v_call: TRBV29-1
j_call: TRBJ2-2
d_call: NA
clone_size: NA
cdr3_nt: TGCAGCGGAGGACAAGCGAACACCGGGGAGCTGTTTTTT
cdr3_aa: CSGGQANTGELFF